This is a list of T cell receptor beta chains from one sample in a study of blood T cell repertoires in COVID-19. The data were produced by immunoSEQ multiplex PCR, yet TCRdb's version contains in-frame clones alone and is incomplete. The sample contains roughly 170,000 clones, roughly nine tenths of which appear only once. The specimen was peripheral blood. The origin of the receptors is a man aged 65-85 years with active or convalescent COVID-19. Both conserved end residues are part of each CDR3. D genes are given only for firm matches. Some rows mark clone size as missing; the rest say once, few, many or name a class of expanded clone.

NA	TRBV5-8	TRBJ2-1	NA	CASSLGGHEQFF	TGTGCCAGCAGCTTGGGGGGGCATGAGCAGTTCTTC
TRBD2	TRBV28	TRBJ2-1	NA	CASSTREAWDEQFF	TGTGCCAGCAGTACCCGGGAGGCATGGGATGAGCAGTTCTTC
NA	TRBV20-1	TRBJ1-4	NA	CSASGVGQKLFF	TGCAGTGCTAGTGGGGTGGGGCAAAAACTGTTTTTT
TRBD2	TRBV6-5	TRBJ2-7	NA	CASSYRAGGEYEQYF	TGTGCCAGCAGTTACAGGGCGGGGGGCGAATACGAGCAGTACTTC
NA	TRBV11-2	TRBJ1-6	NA	CASTTSTRQPLHF	TGTGCCAGCACCACTTCGACCCGACAGCCCCTCCACTTT
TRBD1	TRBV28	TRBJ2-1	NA	CASGQGPGYNEQFF	TGTGCCAGTGGACAGGGGCCTGGGTACAATGAGCAGTTCTTC
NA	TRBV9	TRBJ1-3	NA	CASSDTGILSGNTIYF	TGTGCCAGCAGCGATACGGGAATCCTCTCTGGAAACACCATATATTTT
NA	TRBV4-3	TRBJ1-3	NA	CASSQDLPGGAVRNTIYF	TGCGCCAGCAGCCAAGACCTGCCGGGGGGCGCGGTGAGAAACACCATATATTTT
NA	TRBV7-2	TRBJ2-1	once	CASSLSQGSYNEQFF	TGTGCCAGCAGCTTATCCCAGGGGTCCTACAATGAGCAGTTCTTC
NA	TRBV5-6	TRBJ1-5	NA	CASSLAGGHSNQPQHF	TGTGCCAGCAGCTTGGCCGGGGGGCATAGCAATCAGCCCCAGCATTTT
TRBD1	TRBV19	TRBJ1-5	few	CASMVTGTGGAQPQHF	TGTGCCAGTATGGTTACCGGGACAGGGGGCGCTCAGCCCCAGCATTTT
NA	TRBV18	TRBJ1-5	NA	CASSPSSGQNQPQHF	TGTGCCAGCTCACCATCGTCAGGCCAAAATCAGCCCCAGCATTTT
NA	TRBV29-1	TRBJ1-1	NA	CSVPKNTEAFF	TGCAGCGTTCCCAAGAACACTGAAGCTTTCTTT
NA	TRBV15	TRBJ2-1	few	CATSRVGAGFDEQFF	TGTGCCACCAGCAGAGTGGGCGCAGGGTTCGATGAGCAGTTCTTC
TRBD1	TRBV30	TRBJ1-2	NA	CAWSVTPLGRGPANYGYTF	TGTGCCTGGAGTGTAACCCCACTCGGGAGGGGGCCAGCTAACTATGGCTACACCTTC
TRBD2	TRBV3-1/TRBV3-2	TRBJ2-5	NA	CASGAGGRRDTQYF	TGTGCCAGCGGGGCGGGGGGGCGAAGAGACACCCAGTACTTC
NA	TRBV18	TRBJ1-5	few	CASSPRRQGNQPQHF	TGTGCCAGCTCACCCCGGAGGCAGGGGAATCAGCCCCAGCATTTT
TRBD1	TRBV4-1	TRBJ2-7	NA	CASSQEGQDRGNEQYF	TGCGCCAGCAGCCAAGAAGGTCAGGACAGGGGTAATGAGCAGTACTTC
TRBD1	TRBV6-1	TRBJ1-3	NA	CASREGTERNTIYF	TGTGCCAGCAGGGAAGGGACAGAGCGAAACACCATATATTTT
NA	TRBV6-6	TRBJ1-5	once	CASSFGGGQPQHF	TGTGCCAGCAGTTTCGGGGGGGGACAGCCCCAGCATTTT
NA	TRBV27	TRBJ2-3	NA	CASSFLRTSPSTDTQYF	TGTGCCAGCAGTTTCCTTCGGACATCCCCTAGCACAGATACGCAGTATTTT
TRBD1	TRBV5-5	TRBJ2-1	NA	CASSTQVGQASYNEQFF	TGTGCCAGCAGCACCCAGGTGGGACAGGCCTCCTACAATGAGCAGTTCTTC
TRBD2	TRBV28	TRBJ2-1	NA	CASSPSAGDSYNEQFF	TGTGCCAGCAGTCCTTCGGCGGGGGACTCCTACAATGAGCAGTTCTTC
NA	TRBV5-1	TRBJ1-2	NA	CASSLEVGGNYGYTF	TGCGCCAGCAGCTTGGAGGTTGGCGGCAACTATGGCTACACCTTC
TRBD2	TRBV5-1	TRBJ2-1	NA	CASSPRRGSGPYNEQFF	TGCGCCAGCAGCCCCCGCCGAGGTAGCGGGCCATACAATGAGCAGTTCTTC
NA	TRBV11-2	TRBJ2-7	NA	CASSFQGHEQYF	TGTGCCAGCAGCTTCCAGGGTCACGAGCAGTACTTC
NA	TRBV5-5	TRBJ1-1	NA	CASSPGGRTMNTEAFF	TGTGCCAGCAGCCCCGGCGGCAGGACAATGAACACTGAAGCTTTCTTT
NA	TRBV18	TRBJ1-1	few	CASSTALGGRTEAFF	TGTGCCAGCTCAACGGCCCTGGGGGGTAGGACTGAAGCTTTCTTT
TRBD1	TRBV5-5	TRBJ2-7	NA	CASSWGTGIYEQYF	TGTGCCAGCAGCTGGGGGACAGGGATCTACGAGCAGTACTTC
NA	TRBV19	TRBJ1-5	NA	CASSIIVYSNQPQHF	TGTGCCAGTAGTATAATCGTGTATAGCAATCAGCCCCAGCATTTT
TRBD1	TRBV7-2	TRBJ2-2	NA	CASSRQGASNTGELFF	TGTGCCAGCAGCCGTCAGGGGGCCTCGAACACCGGGGAGCTGTTTTTT
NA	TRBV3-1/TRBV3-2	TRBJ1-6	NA	CASSQDKFQLALHF	TGTGCCAGCAGCCAAGATAAATTCCAGCTAGCCCTCCACTTT
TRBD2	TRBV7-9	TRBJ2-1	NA	CASSPLAGGTYNEQFF	TGTGCCAGCAGCCCACTGGCGGGGGGAACCTACAATGAGCAGTTCTTC
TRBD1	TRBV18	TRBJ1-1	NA	CASSPEGTGSEAFF	TGTGCCAGCTCACCAGAGGGGACAGGGTCTGAAGCTTTCTTT
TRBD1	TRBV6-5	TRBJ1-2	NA	CASNGQGGGYTF	TGTGCCAGCAACGGACAGGGGGGTGGCTACACCTTC
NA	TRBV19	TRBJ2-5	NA	CASSILGAETQYF	TGTGCCAGTAGTATTTTGGGGGCGGAGACCCAGTACTTC